The 32 T cell receptor beta chains below were found in one sample sequenced in a study of CD4 T cells in relation to SARS-CoV-2 and coronaviruses. Generated by immunoSEQ multiplex PCR, the TCRdb table keeps only in-frame clones and is missing some. Of 60,000 to 75,000 clones in the sample, approximately 93% were seen once. Before the COVID-19 pandemic, during about 2011-2019, CD4+ T cells were taken from unexposed donors. Sample: naive CD4+ T cells from PBMCs. The subset: naive CD4+ T cells isolated by negative enrichment. The receptor source for this set is a human donor in good health.

This chain uses TRBV5-1 with TRBJ2-3; the D is unclear. There are 14 residues in the CDR3. CDR1 SGHRS and CDR2 YFSETQ come from the germline V gene. The V end was cut by 0 bases, the J end by 5 bases, with 10 bases between. DNA of the CDR3: TGCGCCAGCAGCTTGGCCCAGGTCGGAGATACGCAGTATTTT. Translated, it gives CASSLAQVGDTQYF. The variable domain in full, with the rest retrieved from reference TRBV5-1 and TRBJ2-3, is KAGVTQTPRYLIKTRGQQVTLSCSPISGHRSVSWYQQTPGQGLQFLFEYFSETQRNKGNFPGRFSGRQFSNSRSEMNVSTLELGDSALYLCASSLAQVGDTQYFGPGTRLTVL.

This chain connects TRBV7-8 to TRBJ2-2, with a weak D call TRBD1 (5 bases). CDR1 and CDR2 (germline): SGHVS, FQNEAQ. V lost 6 bases and J 4 bases, leaving 18 bases between the germline ends. There are 16 residues in the CDR3. In DNA, the CDR3 is TGTGCCAGCAGGACGCTGCAGGGTCGTGCCACCGGGGAGCTGTTTTTT. It is translated as CASRTLQGRATGELFF.

The chain carries TRBV5-1 and TRBJ2-7; TRBD1 aligns across 8 bases. The CDR3 loop spans 14 amino acids. Germline trimming cut 0 bases from V and 5 bases from J; bases unmatched to any gene: 4. Germline loops: CDR1 SGHRS, CDR2 YFSETQ. This CDR3 reads CASSLGTGNDEQYF. CDR3 DNA: TGCGCCAGCAGCTTGGGGACAGGGAACGACGAGCAGTACTTC.

This chain links TRBV6-6 with TRBJ2-5, with D possibly being TRBD2 (6 bases). Trimming cost V 5 bases and J 1 base, with 11 bases left between them. This CDR3 comprises 14 residues. The germline V gene encodes CDR1 MNHNY and CDR2 SVGAGI (reference sequence). The CDR3 nucleotides are TGTGCCAGCAGTCGAGGGAGGATCCAAGAGACCCAGTACTTC. It is translated as CASSRGRIQETQYF.

The chain has TRBV25-1 and TRBJ1-6; D is unclear. The CDR3 covers 15 residues. Germline V lookup: CDR1 MGHDK, CDR2 SYGVNS. Between the trimmed V and J ends, which lost 2 bases and 0 bases, there was a span of 5 bases. The CDR3 reads CASSETLSYNSPLHF. In DNA, the CDR3 is TGTGCCAGCAGTGAAACCCTCTCCTATAATTCACCCCTCCACTTT.

This chain links TRBV7-8 with TRBJ1-1, with a tentative D call TRBD1 (5 bases). Per germline, CDR1 SGHVS and CDR2 FQNEAQ. V was clipped by 3 bases and J by 1 base, with 6 bases between them. The CDR3 spans 13 residues. The CDR3 DNA follows: TGTGCCAGCAGCTTCCAGGGGAACACTGAAGCTTTCTTT. Protein product: CASSFQGNTEAFF.

This clone came up once. The chain recombines TRBV28 with TRBJ2-1, with no clear D. Per the germline V gene, CDR1 is MDHEN and CDR2 is SYDVKM. Between the trimmed V and J ends, which lost 5 bases and 3 bases, there was a span of 11 bases. The CDR3 runs 14 residues. The CDR3 nucleotides read TGTGCCAGCAGTCGATCCGTCCTCTACAATGAGCAGTTCTTC. Encoded protein: CASSRSVLYNEQFF.

The rearrangement uses TRBV7-3 and TRBJ2-7; D might be TRBD2 (6 bases). V was cut by 0 bases and J by 4 bases, with 10 bases left in between. Germline CDR1 is SGHTA and CDR2 is FQGTGA. The CDR3 is 14 amino acids. CDR3 in amino acids: CASSLTRLGYEQYF. The CDR3 region has the DNA TGTGCCAGCAGCTTAACCCGACTAGGGTACGAGCAGTACTTC. The full variable domain, its missing parts supplied by reference TRBV7-3 and TRBJ2-7, is GAGVSQTPSNKVTEKGKYVELRCDPISGHTALYWYRQSLGQGPEFLIYFQGTGAADDSGLPNDRFFAVRPEGSVSTLKIQRTERGDSAVYLCASSLTRLGYEQYFGPGTRLTVT.

This chain uses TRBV9 with TRBJ2-3, with 7 bases lining up with TRBD1. CDR3 size: 14 residues. J lost 0 bases, V lost 3 bases, and 1 base had no gene match. In germline, CDR1 is SGDLS, CDR2 YYNGEE. The CDR3, as DNA: TGTGCCAGCAGCGCGGGACAGAGCACAGATACGCAGTATTTT. Protein sequence: CASSAGQSTDTQYF.

V usage is TRBV11-2 and J usage is TRBJ2-3; possible D gene TRBD1, 5 bases. The CDR3 has 14 amino acids. Germline loops: CDR1 SGHAT, CDR2 FQNNGV. V was pared by 5 bases and J by 2 bases, with 11 bases between. CDR3 sequence: CASSGAAITDTQYF. The CDR3 DNA reads TGTGCCAGCAGCGGGGCAGCTATCACAGATACGCAGTATTTT. Full variable domain (rest looked up from reference TRBV11-2 and TRBJ2-3): EAGVAQSPRYKIIEKRQSVAFWCNPISGHATLYWYQQILGQGPKLLIQFQNNGVVDDSQLPKDRFSAERLKGVDSTLKIQPAKLEDSAVYLCASSGAAITDTQYFGPGTRLTVL.

V usage is TRBV19 and J usage is TRBJ2-3; 8 nucleotides line up with TRBD2. With V trimmed by 1 base and J by 7 bases, 10 bases remained unmatched. CDR3 size: 16 residues. CDR1 and CDR2 (germline): LNHDA, SQIVND (reference sequence). The CDR3 region is CASSIGLAGLPYTQYF. The CDR3 region has the DNA TGTGCCAGTAGTATAGGGCTAGCGGGCCTCCCTTATACGCAGTATTTT.

The chain recombines TRBV18 with TRBJ2-6, with D unclear. The CDR3 contains 16 residues. Trimming shortened V by 2 bases and J by 1 base, and 9 bases separated the two germline ends. The V gene's germline CDR1 is KGHSH and CDR2 LQKENI. The CDR3 protein is CASSPNRLSGANVLTF. CDR3 nucleotides: TGTGCCAGCTCACCAAATCGGTTATCTGGGGCCAACGTCCTGACTTTC.

This clone was observed a handful of times. The V call is TRBV12-3 or TRBV12-4, the J call TRBJ2-3; D uncertain. This CDR3 contains 12 residues. CDR3 coding DNA: TGTGCTACCCGCGTCAGCACAGATACGCAGTATTTT. It specifies CATRVSTDTQYF.

The chain recombines TRBV10-3 with TRBJ2-1, with TRBD2 matching over 7 bases. The junction had 6 bases not matched to a gene; V was cut back by 7 bases and J by 3 bases. From germline, CDR1 is ENHRY and CDR2 SYGVKD. CDR3 length: 14 amino acids. CDR3 in DNA: TGTGCCATCATGCTCAGCGGGAACTACAATGAGCAGTTCTTC. This sequence encodes CAIMLSGNYNEQFF.

The V call is TRBV4-1, the J call TRBJ1-4; tentatively, D is TRBD1 (6 bases). This CDR3 region has 17 residues. Germline V gene lookup returns CDR1 MGHRA and CDR2 YSYEKL. V lost 1 base and J lost 8, with 20 bases in between. CDR3 DNA sequence: TGCGCCAGCAGCCAAGGCTACGGGACACCGAACGGGGAAAAACTGTTTTTT. This codes for CASSQGYGTPNGEKLFF.

This clone was counted a few times. The chain employs TRBV7-2 and TRBJ2-2, with D perhaps TRBD1 (6 bases). V was clipped by 2 bases and J by 6 bases, with 13 bases between them. The germline CDR1 and CDR2 sequences are SGHTA and FQGNSA. CDR3 size: 15 residues. CDR3 residues: CASSLQGMGAGELFF. The CDR3 DNA follows: TGTGCCAGCAGCTTACAGGGGATGGGTGCCGGGGAGCTGTTTTTT.

V gene TRBV9 combines with J gene TRBJ2-5, with TRBD1 matching 12 bases. This CDR3 contains 16 residues. Trimming at V came to 0 bases and at J to 5 bases, leaving 5 bases not matched to a gene. The germline gives CDR1 SGDLS, CDR2 YYNGEE. CDR3 nucleotides: TGTGCCAGCAGCGTAGCCGGGACAGGGGGCAGTGAGACCCAGTACTTC. It codes for CASSVAGTGGSETQYF.

The V and J genes are TRBV2 and TRBJ2-7; D not resolved. Germline lookup yields CDR1 SNHLY and CDR2 FYNNEI. The ends were cut back, 3 bases at V and 2 bases at J, with 11 bases in the middle. The CDR3 consists of 14 residues. As DNA, the CDR3 is TGTGCCAGCAGTGATATCGGCACCACCTACGAGCAGTACTTC. Amino acids: CASSDIGTTYEQYF.

The chain employs TRBV18 and TRBJ2-2; possibly TRBD2 for D (6 bases). The germline CDR1 and CDR2 sequences are KGHSH and LQKENI. The CDR3 totals 17 residues. Trimming cost V 2 bases and J 3 bases, with 16 bases left between them. The CDR3 DNA reads as TGTGCCAGCTCACCAAGGCTCGGCGGGGCCGACACCGGGGAGCTGTTTTTT. Protein sequence: CASSPRLGGADTGELFF.

J is TRBJ2-3 and V is TRBV9; the D call may be TRBD1 or TRBD2 (5 bases each). Germline values: CDR1 SGDLS, CDR2 YYNGEE. The length of the CDR3 is 15 residues. Trimming removed 0 bases from V and 5 bases from J, with 13 bases in between. The CDR3 region is CASSVGGSGEDTQYF. The CDR3, as DNA: TGTGCCAGCAGCGTAGGGGGGTCAGGTGAAGATACGCAGTATTTT.

The chain employs TRBV5-5 and TRBJ2-1; 9 bases agree with TRBD2. The CDR3 has 15 amino acids. V shed 1 base, J shed 8 bases, and the junction held 7 bases outside the gene matches. Germline V gene sequence: CDR1 SGHKS, CDR2 YYEKEE (reference sequence). The chain's CDR3 is CASSLSRVAGDEQFF. CDR3 DNA sequence: TGTGCCAGCAGCTTGTCTAGAGTAGCGGGGGATGAGCAGTTCTTC. Using reference TRBV5-5 and TRBJ2-1 for the parts outside the CDR3, the full variable domain is DAGVTQSPTHLIKTRGQQVTLRCSPISGHKSVSWYQQVLGQGPQFIFQYYEKEERGRGNFPDRFSARQFPNYSSELNVNALLLGDSALYLCASSLSRVAGDEQFFGPGTRLTVL.

The genes are TRBV4-3 and TRBJ2-5; 8 positions match TRBD2. The germline V gene encodes CDR1 LGHNA and CDR2 YSLEER. V shed 4 bases, J shed 1 base, and the junction held 2 bases outside the gene matches. The CDR3 length is 14 residues. As DNA, the CDR3 is TGCGCCAGCAGCCCGCGGGGGGTCCAAGAGACCCAGTACTTC. Protein product: CASSPRGVQETQYF.

This rearrangement joins TRBV21-1 to TRBJ2-3; TRBD1 is the table's D call, not checked against the DNA. TRBV21-1 is described as a pseudogene. The CDR3 has 17 residues. For the CDR3, the DNA is TGTGCCAGCATCGAAAACCTTGCGGCAGGGAGCACAGATACGCAGTATTTT. Residues: CASIENLAAGSTDTQYF.

This clone was seen just once. The chain recombines TRBV29-1 with TRBJ1-5; tentative D call: TRBD1 (6 bases). This CDR3 has 13 residues. The germline gives CDR1 SQVTM, CDR2 ANQGSEA. The V end lost 6 bases, the J end lost 6 bases, and 15 bases lay between the germline ends. The CDR3 DNA is TGCAGCGTGCTCGGGGGCTGGGGTCAGCCCCAGCATTTT. It encodes CSVLGGWGQPQHF.

This CDR3 reads CASSSGTAGTETQYF. The CDR3 region has the DNA TGTGCCAGCAGCTCCGGGACTGCGGGGACAGAGACCCAGTACTTC. V is TRBV5-4 and J is TRBJ2-5; D may be TRBD2 (6 bases). Deletions cut 3 bases from V and 4 bases from J, with 16 bases between. The CDR3 extends over 15 amino acids. Germline values: CDR1 SGHNT, CDR2 YYREEE (reference sequence).

The rearrangement links TRBV9 to TRBJ2-1; D possibly corresponds to TRBD1 (5 bases). The CDR3 loop spans 18 amino acids. From germline, CDR1 is SGDLS and CDR2 YYNGEE. V lost 0 bases, J lost 0 bases, and 16 bases lay in between. The CDR3 sequence: CASSVAVSHDSSYNEQFF. In nucleotides, the CDR3 is TGTGCCAGCAGCGTAGCGGTTTCGCACGACAGCTCCTACAATGAGCAGTTCTTC.

The rearrangement joins TRBV3-1 (or the pseudogene TRBV3-2) to TRBJ2-3; 15 bases match TRBD2. The CDR3 has 16 residues. V lost 4 bases to trimming and J lost 6 bases; unmatched junction nucleotides: 5. The germline gives CDR1 LGHDT, CDR2 YNNKEL (reference sequence). The DNA of the CDR3 is TGTGCCAGCAGCCTCGGGACTAGCGGGGGGACTGATACGCAGTATTTT. Translated, it gives CASSLGTSGGTDTQYF.

This clone appeared a single time. This chain joins TRBV7-8 and TRBJ2-3; the match to TRBD2 covers 12 bases. The germline CDR1 and CDR2 sequences are SGHVS and FQNEAQ. Germline trimming cut 5 bases from V and 4 bases from J; bases unmatched to any gene: 10. The CDR3 totals 17 residues. The CDR3 loop reads CASSPTLAGGVSDTQYF. The DNA for the CDR3 is TGTGCCAGCAGCCCTACACTAGCGGGGGGAGTTTCAGATACGCAGTATTTT. Drawing the rest from reference TRBV7-8 and TRBJ2-3, the complete variable domain is GAGVSQSPRYKVAKRGQDVALRCDPISGHVSLFWYQQALGQGPEFLTYFQNEAQLDKSGLPSDRFFAERPEGSVSTLKIQRTQQEDSAVYLCASSPTLAGGVSDTQYFGPGTRLTVL.

The J gene is TRBJ1-3, the V gene TRBV5-1; D uncertain. The CDR3 consists of 14 residues. Trimming took 0 bases from V and 2 from J, leaving 6 bases between them. Germline assignment: CDR1 SGHRS and CDR2 YFSETQ. The CDR3 sequence is CASSLAGTGNTIYF. DNA of the CDR3: TGCGCCAGCAGCTTGGCCGGGACTGGAAACACCATATATTTT.

The chain recombines TRBV6-5 with TRBJ1-2, with D unclear. Germline V CDR1 and CDR2: MNHEY, SVGAGI. There are 13 residues in the CDR3. V was trimmed by 7 bases and J by 1 base, leaving 10 bases between them. The CDR3 DNA reads as TGTGCCAGCATCCAGAATGATAACTATGGCTACACCTTC. This codes for CASIQNDNYGYTF.

This sequence joins TRBV5-1 and TRBJ2-5; 7 bases align to TRBD1. The CDR3 runs to 15 residues. Germline CDR1 SGHRS, CDR2 YFSETQ. V lost 4 bases and J lost 2; bases outside the gene matches: 8. This CDR3 reads CASSALTGQQETQYF. The CDR3 bases are TGCGCCAGCAGCGCACTTACGGGACAGCAAGAGACCCAGTACTTC.

The chain recombines TRBV10-2 with TRBJ1-1, with 11 nucleotides matching TRBD1. Germline values: CDR1 WSHSY, CDR2 SAAADI. CDR3 length equals 16 residues. V lost 7 bases, J lost 1 base, and 8 bases stayed unmatched. The CDR3 reads CASNTDRGPRNTEAFF. The CDR3 DNA follows: TGCGCCAGCAATACGGACAGGGGGCCTCGGAACACTGAAGCTTTCTTT.